This TCR beta chain was observed in a study of regulatory T cells in long-lasting Graves disease. Study-wide points: The study found TRBV28, TRBJ1-2 and TRBJ2-5 favored in persistent disease. Study was limited to peripheral blood, excluding thyroid tissue.

In its sample, this clonotype was seen a few times. Its cognate antigen is unknown. Time point described: persistent/refractory GD, antithyroid drugs over 5 years with positive TRAb. After RNA was extracted from PBMCs, the TCR library was made from it. This CDR3 has 15 amino acids. V gave up 4 bases and J gave up 3 bases, with 15 bases separating them. Germline V gene sequence: CDR1 PRHDT, CDR2 FYEKMQ (reference sequence). According to the study, TCR beta libraries were built with iRepertoire HTBI primers and CDR3-region Arm-PCR. Using its own MiXCR run on the multiplex PCR reads, TCRdb lists one record per CDR3 protein. Found here are 600,000 to 850,000 distinct CDR3 sequences, 25% to 35% of them singletons; the top ten hold around 42%.

The clonotype was recovered from a female donor with Graves disease. Sequencing used peripheral blood mononuclear cells (PBMCs), obtained when the disease was refractory, from a patient treated with antithyroid drugs. This sequence joins TRBV13 and TRBJ1-1; TRBD1 might be the D (6 bases). The DNA for the CDR3 is TGTGCCAGCAGCTCCCCCGCAGCAGGGGACACTGAAGCTTTCTTT. Protein product: CASSSPAAGDTEAFF.